A selection of T cell receptor beta chains follows, all from one sample in a study of T-cell memory formation after mild COVID-19. In TCRdb, the 5' RACE reads were re-called with MiXCR into one record per CDR3 protein. This sample yields some 270,000 distinct CDR3 sequences, of which 15% are seen a single time; 2.1% belongs to the top ten. Sequenced: PBMCs or a T cell subset sorted from them (not recorded which). These receptor sequences come from an adult woman who had mild COVID-19 (a few samples of this study predate the infection). Cell type and time point are not known. Both conserved end residues are part of each CDR3. The D gene is left open where the match is weak. The listing skips clone size in some rows; elsewhere it reads once, few, many or a size class.

V	size	J	length	D	CDR3	DNA
TRBV7-3	.	TRBJ2-5	17	TRBD2	CASSLGLLAGSQETQYF	TGTGCCAGCAGCTTAGGTCTACTAGCGGGGTCACAAGAGACCCAGTACTTC
TRBV12-3/TRBV12-4	.	TRBJ1-2	17	TRBD1	CASSPRRGDRVGVGYTF	TGTGCCAGCAGTCCACGGCGGGGAGACAGGGTGGGTGTTGGCTACACCTTC
TRBV7-2	few	TRBJ2-7	13	TRBD2	CASSPRLAGAQYF	TGTGCCAGCAGCCCCCGACTAGCGGGAGCCCAGTACTTC
TRBV5-1	many	TRBJ2-5	12	.	CASRSGQETQYF	TGCGCCAGCAGGAGCGGGCAAGAGACCCAGTACTTC
TRBV7-2	.	TRBJ1-1	15	TRBD1	CASSLTRDRGTEAFF	TGTGCCAGCAGCTTAACCCGGGACAGGGGCACTGAAGCTTTCTTT
TRBV3-1	few	TRBJ1-2	16	.	CASSQVTTVANYGYTF	TGTGCCAGCAGCCAAGTAACAACAGTAGCTAACTATGGCTACACCTTC
TRBV29-1	.	TRBJ1-2	12	.	CSVTVTKGLCTF	TGCAGCGTTACAGTGACCAAGGGCCTTTGCACCTTC
TRBV20-1	.	TRBJ2-1	16	TRBD2	CSAPPPLAGGFGEQFF	TGCAGTGCCCCACCGCCACTAGCGGGAGGGTTCGGTGAGCAGTTCTTC
TRBV7-3	few	TRBJ2-3	16	.	CASSLRGRFSTDTQYF	TGTGCCAGCAGCTTAAGAGGGCGGTTTTCCACAGATACGCAGTATTTT
TRBV3-1	.	TRBJ1-4	15	.	CASSQDRATNEKLFF	TGTGCCAGCAGCCAAGACAGGGCAACTAATGAAAAACTGTTTTTT
TRBV9	.	TRBJ2-1	12	TRBD2	CASSVDGREQFF	TGTGCCAGCAGCGTAGACGGGAGGGAGCAGTTCTTC
TRBV24-1	many	TRBJ1-2	14	.	CATSDYQQGYGYTF	TGTGCCACCAGTGATTACCAACAAGGCTATGGCTACACCTTC
TRBV18	.	TRBJ2-7	15	TRBD1	CASSPPGTGGAEQYF	TGTGCCAGCTCACCACCGGGGACAGGGGGCGCCGAGCAGTACTTC
TRBV5-5	few	TRBJ1-1	15	.	CASSPHGGQNTEAFF	TGTGCCAGCAGCCCTCATGGGGGACAGAACACTGAAGCTTTCTTT
TRBV6-5	few	TRBJ1-1	12	.	CASSLGDTEAFF	TGTGCCAGCAGCCTAGGGGACACTGAAGCTTTCTTT
TRBV20-1	.	TRBJ1-1	13	.	CSALGARNTEAFF	TGCAGTGCTCTCGGGGCCCGGAACACTGAAGCTTTCTTT
TRBV28	few	TRBJ1-2	15	TRBD1	CASSVSTGAEHGYTF	TGTGCCAGCAGTGTATCTACAGGGGCTGAGCATGGCTACACCTTC
TRBV5-1	.	TRBJ1-1	15	TRBD1	CASSSPTGIGTEAFF	TGCGCCAGCAGCTCACCGACAGGGATCGGCACTGAAGCTTTCTTT
TRBV12-3/TRBV12-4	many	TRBJ2-1	15	TRBD2	CASSASSGGYNEQFF	TGTGCCAGCAGTGCCTCGTCGGGGGGATACAATGAGCAGTTCTTC
TRBV24-1	.	TRBJ2-7	16	.	CATSARQAQGSYEQYF	TGTGCCACCAGTGCCAGACAGGCCCAGGGTTCCTACGAGCAGTACTTC
TRBV2	.	TRBJ1-5	13	.	CASSDDLYQPQHF	TGTGCCAGCAGTGATGACCTATACCAGCCCCAGCATTTT
TRBV12-3/TRBV12-4	few	TRBJ2-7	11	.	CASREGYEQYF	TGTGCCAGCAGAGAGGGTTACGAGCAGTACTTC
TRBV12-3/TRBV12-4	.	TRBJ2-2	15	TRBD2	CASGAGGPVTGELFF	TGTGCCAGTGGAGCGGGAGGGCCGGTCACCGGGGAGCTGTTTTTT
TRBV6-5	few	TRBJ2-3	12	.	CASRGNTDTQYF	TGTGCCAGCCGGGGGAACACAGATACGCAGTATTTT
TRBV9	.	TRBJ2-3	20	TRBD2	CASSVTLGGGAPYYTDTQYF	TGTGCCAGCAGCGTAACCCTGGGGGGAGGGGCGCCTTATTACACAGATACGCAGTATTTT
TRBV29-1	many	TRBJ2-7	12	.	CSARQASYEQYF	TGCAGCGCCCGACAGGCGTCCTACGAGCAGTACTTC
TRBV12-3/TRBV12-4	.	TRBJ2-1	13	.	CASSSPYTGMQFF	TGTGCCAGCAGTTCCCCGTACACAGGGATGCAGTTCTTC
TRBV5-5	.	TRBJ1-4	15	TRBD1	CASTTWEGASEKLFF	TGTGCCAGCACCACGTGGGAGGGGGCTAGTGAAAAACTGTTTTTT
TRBV2	few	TRBJ1-2	11	.	CASSLGQNPTF	TGTGCCAGCAGCCTCGGGCAGAACCCCACCTTC
TRBV6-2/TRBV6-3	few	TRBJ2-1	13	.	CASRRDRDNEQFF	TGTGCCAGCAGGCGGGACAGAGACAATGAGCAGTTCTTC
TRBV30	.	TRBJ2-5	12	.	CAWSVSGETQYF	TGTGCCTGGAGTGTATCTGGGGAGACCCAGTACTTC
TRBV20-1	.	TRBJ2-1	16	TRBD1	CSAATGTAAFYNEQFF	TGCAGTGCTGCAACCGGGACAGCGGCCTTCTACAATGAGCAGTTCTTC
TRBV7-8	few	TRBJ2-2	15	.	CASSLGPGQTGELFF	TGTGCCAGCAGCTTAGGCCCAGGGCAGACCGGGGAGCTGTTTTTT
TRBV5-1	few	TRBJ1-4	15	.	CASSLRRGTNEKLFF	TGCGCCAGCAGCCTCAGGCGAGGAACTAATGAAAAACTGTTTTTT
TRBV5-1	few	TRBJ2-3	13	.	CASSRDNTDTQYF	TGCGCCAGCAGCCGGGACAACACAGATACGCAGTATTTT
TRBV6-5	.	TRBJ2-5	11	.	CASRERETQYF	TGTGCCAGCAGGGAGAGAGAGACCCAGTACTTC
TRBV5-1	many	TRBJ2-1	15	.	CASSLDRFTSNEQFF	TGCGCCAGCAGCTTGGACAGGTTTACATCCAATGAGCAGTTCTTC
TRBV30	few	TRBJ1-2	13	.	CAWRWGDFYGYTF	TGTGCCTGGAGGTGGGGGGACTTCTATGGCTACACCTTC
TRBV6-6	.	TRBJ1-2	13	.	CASSYDGTYGYTF	TGTGCCAGCAGTTACGACGGGACCTATGGCTACACCTTC
TRBV12-3/TRBV12-4	few	TRBJ1-1	14	.	CASSFGHQNTEAFF	TGTGCCAGCAGTTTTGGACACCAGAACACTGAAGCTTTCTTT
TRBV29-1	few	TRBJ2-7	12	.	CSVGGGQSEQYF	TGCAGCGTCGGGGGCGGGCAGTCCGAGCAGTACTTC